The rows below give T cell receptor beta chains drawn from one sample of a study of shared clonotypes between healthy human individuals. Method: immunoSEQ multiplex PCR; TCRdb's copy keeps in-frame clones and lacks some. The table lists some 360,000 clones, about 70% of them singletons. The sample was memory CD4+ T cells sorted from blood. The origin of the receptors is a man younger than 45 in good health. Each CDR3 is given with its conserved first and last residue. The D gene is left open where the match is weak. Clone size appears in some rows only: once, few, many, or a class for an expanded clone.

TGTGCCAGCAGCTCTAGTCGAGGGTTAACCGGGGAGCTGTTTTTT CASSSSRGLTGELFF . TRBJ2-2 TRBV11-2 once
TGTGCCAGCAGCTTAGCCCGGACAGGGGGCACTTACTACCACCAAGAGACCCAGTACTTC CASSLARTGGTYYHQETQYF TRBD1 TRBJ2-5 TRBV7-2 .
TGCGCCAGCAGTGCTGGAGGAACCGGGGAGCTGTTTTTT CASSAGGTGELFF . TRBJ2-2 TRBV10-1 .
TGTGCCAGCAGTCGAGGACTAGCGGAGTCCTACGAGCAGTACTTC CASSRGLAESYEQYF TRBD2 TRBJ2-7 TRBV6-5 .
TGTGCCAGCAGTCCCGGGACTAGCGGGAGGGCCGTATGGTACAATGAGCAGTTCTTC CASSPGTSGRAVWYNEQFF TRBD2 TRBJ2-1 TRBV27 .
TGCAGCGTTGAACAGGGGGTATCTGAAGCTTTCTTT CSVEQGVSEAFF TRBD1 TRBJ1-1 TRBV29-1 .
TGTGCCAGCAGCTTGCGTCGGACAGGGGGCGACTTCCCCTACGAGCAGTACTTC CASSLRRTGGDFPYEQYF TRBD1 TRBJ2-7 TRBV5-5 .
TGTGCCGGCACCGAAGGCCATGAAAAACTGTTTTTT CAGTEGHEKLFF . TRBJ1-4 TRBV6-1 .
TGCGCCAGCAGCTTGAGGGGCGGAGACTCTGGGGCCAACGTCCTGACTTTC CASSLRGGDSGANVLTF . TRBJ2-6 TRBV5-1 .
TGTGCCAGCAGTGCGTCCGCCTTAGAACTGTTTTTT CASSASALELFF . TRBJ1-4 TRBV2 many
TGTGCCAGCAGCGTAGCTACAACCCTCCTCTACAATGAGCAGTTCTTC CASSVATTLLYNEQFF . TRBJ2-1 TRBV9 .
TGCGCCAGCTGGAATGTAGATACGCAGTATTTT CASWNVDTQYF . TRBJ2-3 TRBV5-1 .
TGTGCCACCTCCGGGTTGGCTGAGCAGTTCTTC CATSGLAEQFF . TRBJ2-1 TRBV28 .
TGCGTCGAGGCTTACGAGCAGTACTTC CVEAYEQYF . TRBJ2-7 TRBV23-1 many
TGTGCCAGCAGTTACTCGAGGACAGGGTCAAACTATGGCTACACCTTC CASSYSRTGSNYGYTF TRBD1 TRBJ1-2 TRBV6-5 .
TGTGCCAGCAGCTTGGCCCAGCAGCTAGCCAAAAACATTCAGTACTTC CASSLAQQLAKNIQYF . TRBJ2-4 TRBV5-6 once
TGTGCCAGCAGCTTGGCTGTGAGAGAGACCCAGTACTTC CASSLAVRETQYF . TRBJ2-5 TRBV5-4 .
TGTGCCAGCAGTTACTCCCGGGAGGGGCGTGGGCAGTTCTTC CASSYSREGRGQFF TRBD2 TRBJ2-1 TRBV6-5 .
TGCGCCAGCAGCGTACCGGGGGGGGGTAACACCGGGGAGCTGTTTTTT CASSVPGGGNTGELFF TRBD2 TRBJ2-2 TRBV5-1 .
TGCGCCAGCAGCTCCCACGGTTCGAACACCGGGGAGCTGTTTTTT CASSSHGSNTGELFF . TRBJ2-2 TRBV5-1 .
TGTGCCAGCAGTCTTCGACAGGGTAGCACAGATACGCAGTATTTT CASSLRQGSTDTQYF TRBD1 TRBJ2-3 TRBV6-1 .
TGTGCCAGCAGAACTAGTTCACAGGGGGTGAGAGGAAACACCATATATTTT CASRTSSQGVRGNTIYF TRBD1 TRBJ1-3 TRBV11-2 .
TGTGCCAGCAGCTTCGCGGGGACTGAAGCTTTCTTT CASSFAGTEAFF . TRBJ1-1 TRBV7-9 .
TGCGCCAGCAGCTTAGAGGACATCTTCTCCTACAATGAGCAGTTCTTC CASSLEDIFSYNEQFF . TRBJ2-1 TRBV5-1 .
TGTGCCAGCAGCTTAGCGGGACGGACATACGAGCAGTACTTC CASSLAGRTYEQYF . TRBJ2-7 TRBV7-8 .
TGTGCCAGCACCGGGGTACAGGGACTCAATCAGCCCCAGCATTTT CASTGVQGLNQPQHF . TRBJ1-5 TRBV6-1 .
TGTGCCAGCAGCTTACCCTTGAGAATTAGGGGCCCGGAGAATGAGCAGTTCTTC CASSLPLRIRGPENEQFF . TRBJ2-1 TRBV7-8 .
TGTGCCAGCAAACGTGACAGGGTACGGACTGAAGCTTTCTTT CASKRDRVRTEAFF TRBD1 TRBJ1-1 TRBV11-2 .
TGTGCCAGCAGGGGTGGCAATCAGCCCCAGCATTTT CASRGGNQPQHF . TRBJ1-5 TRBV28 .
TGTGCCAGCAGTGAATCTCTAGCGGGAGTTTGGGAGCAGTTCTTC CASSESLAGVWEQFF TRBD2 TRBJ2-1 TRBV6-1 .
TGTGCCAGCAGCTCAGGACGGGAAAAGATAGAGCAGTACTTC CASSSGREKIEQYF . TRBJ2-7 TRBV7-9 .